The rows below give T cell receptor beta chains drawn from one sample of a study of OX40 agonist ivuxolimab in advanced cancers. TCRdb's table, derived via immunoSEQ multiplex PCR, lists solely in-frame clones and lacks some. The sample contains tens of thousands of clones, about 92% of which appear only once. Sequenced material: CD4+ or CD8+ T cells sorted from blood, taken in a trial of the OX40 agonist ivuxolimab. The receptor set was obtained from an adult with an advanced solid tumor such as melanoma, head and neck, liver or kidney cancer. Both conserved end residues are part of each CDR3. Each record gives: CDR3 length, D gene, J gene, clone size, V gene, CDR3 DNA, CDR3 protein. D genes are given only for firm matches. For some rows the clone size is stated as once, few or many, or as a class when expanded; others skip it.

15 | TRBD1 | TRBJ1-6 | few | TRBV6-5 | TGTGCCAGCAGTTACTCAGGGACAGGTTCTTCACCCCTCCACTTT | CASSYSGTGSSPLHF
16 | NA | TRBJ1-6 | NA | TRBV11-3 | TGTGCCAGCAGTATTATGACCGGGACCGGGACTTCACCCCTCCACTTT | CASSIMTGTGTSPLHF
15 | NA | TRBJ2-7 | NA | TRBV7-2 | TGTGCCAGCAGCTTTACCCCTCGGGGGACCTACGAGCAGTACTTC | CASSFTPRGTYEQYF
14 | TRBD2 | TRBJ2-7 | NA | TRBV6-6 | TGTGCCAGCAGCATCGGGAGGGCCGGAGACGAGCAGTACTTC | CASSIGRAGDEQYF
16 | TRBD2 | TRBJ2-2 | NA | TRBV5-4 | TGTGCCAGCAGCTTGTCTAGCGGGGGTGGTACCGGGGAGCTGTTTTTT | CASSLSSGGGTGELFF
14 | NA | TRBJ2-1 | NA | TRBV13 | TGTGCCAGCAGCTTAGGGGGGGCGTCCAATGAGCAGTTCTTC | CASSLGGASNEQFF
13 | NA | TRBJ1-1 | NA | TRBV5-6 | TGTGCCAGCAGCTTTCGACACCTCTTACGAGCTTTCTTT | CASSFRHLLRAFF
15 | NA | TRBJ1-5 | NA | TRBV9 | TGTGCCAGCAGCGTAGGGGTGGGAGAGAATCAGCCCCAGCATTTT | CASSVGVGENQPQHF
14 | NA | TRBJ2-7 | NA | TRBV5-1 | TGCGCCAGCAGCCCGACAGAGACCTACTACGAGCAGTACTTC | CASSPTETYYEQYF
13 | NA | TRBJ1-1 | NA | TRBV18 | TGTGCCAGCTCACCACTAGACAGGACTGAAGCTTTCTTT | CASSPLDRTEAFF
12 | NA | TRBJ2-7 | NA | TRBV7-2 | TGTGCCAGCAGCACAGACAGCTACGAGCAGTACTTC | CASSTDSYEQYF
15 | NA | TRBJ2-1 | NA | TRBV27 | TGTGCCAGCAGTTTAATAGGCCTAGTGAGCAATGAGCAGTTCTTC | CASSLIGLVSNEQFF
14 | TRBD1 | TRBJ1-2 | NA | TRBV5-1 | TGCGCCAGCAGCTACCGACAGGGATCGGGGGGCTACACCTTC | CASSYRQGSGGYTF
12 | NA | TRBJ2-7 | NA | TRBV28 | TGTGCCAGCAGCCCCTCAGGATACGAGCAGTACTTC | CASSPSGYEQYF
14 | TRBD2 | TRBJ2-3 | NA | TRBV11-1 | TGTGCCAGCAGCTTAAGCGGGGGGCCCTATACGCAGTATTTT | CASSLSGGPYTQYF
17 | NA | TRBJ2-1 | once | TRBV6-4 | TGTGCCAGCAGTGACTCGAACCTGAAGGGCTCCTACAATGAGCAGTTCTTC | CASSDSNLKGSYNEQFF
13 | NA | TRBJ2-1 | NA | TRBV5-1 | TGCGCCAGCACCCTGACAGGCGCTGACGAGCAGTTCTTC | CASTLTGADEQFF
16 | TRBD2 | TRBJ2-3 | NA | TRBV2 | TGTGCCAGCAGTGATGGGCGGGGGGGCGTGACAGATACGCAGTATTTT | CASSDGRGGVTDTQYF
16 | TRBD1 | TRBJ1-2 | NA | TRBV9 | TGTGCCAGCAGCGTAGGAGGGGGGCAGGGGGCCTCTGGCTACACCTTC | CASSVGGGQGASGYTF
19 | NA | TRBJ1-1 | NA | TRBV7-9 | TGTGCCAGCAGCAAGCACGTAAACCTACAGGGTAGGGGGAACACTGAAGCTTTCTTT | CASSKHVNLQGRGNTEAFF
15 | TRBD1 | TRBJ1-1 | NA | TRBV5-1 | TGCGCCAGCAGCAAAGGAGACAGGGGGCATACTGAAGCTTTCTTT | CASSKGDRGHTEAFF
14 | NA | TRBJ2-3 | once | TRBV6-1 | TGTGCCAGCCGTAGGCCTGCAGGCGCAGATACGCAGTATTTT | CASRRPAGADTQYF
15 | TRBD2 | TRBJ2-3 | NA | TRBV6-1 | TGTGCCAGCAGCCTAACTAGCGGGAGCACAGATACGCAGTATTTT | CASSLTSGSTDTQYF
15 | TRBD1 | TRBJ2-7 | NA | TRBV5-1 | TGCGCCAGCAGCGTGCCGGGACAGGGGGCTGGGGAGCAGTACTTC | CASSVPGQGAGEQYF
16 | NA | TRBJ2-1 | NA | TRBV5-4 | TGTGCCAGCAGCCCGGAGAACCCCACAGGGAAGGATGAGCAGTTCTTC | CASSPENPTGKDEQFF
16 | TRBD1 | TRBJ1-2 | NA | TRBV19 | TGTGCCAGCCGGGACAGGGGGCGACTGGGCAACTATGGCTACACCTTC | CASRDRGRLGNYGYTF
16 | NA | TRBJ2-5 | NA | TRBV7-8 | TGTGCCAGCAGCTTTAGACAGGAGACGAACCGAGAGACCCAGTACTTC | CASSFRQETNRETQYF
15 | TRBD1 | TRBJ2-5 | NA | TRBV5-3 | TGTGCCAGCAGCTTGGGGACAGGGGGCCGGGAGACCCAGTACTTC | CASSLGTGGRETQYF